The next 23 T cell receptor beta chains were all read from a single sample in a study of human T cells and chemical hapten exposure. Specified time point: patch test 3, about 24 weeks after DPC sensitization. Treatment defined: therapeutic diphenylcyclopropenone sensitization with weekly scalp DPC. MiXCR, run by TCRdb on the RACE reads, gives a single entry per CDR3 protein. Of some 180,000 distinct CDR3 sequences listed, approximately 24% are singletons. The sequencing used whole blood, collected in connection with sensitization to the hapten diphenylcyclopropenone (DPC). Receptors were obtained from a woman between 35 and 50 years old with alopecia areata. Some clones in this sample may be carry-over from other donors' samples.

This sequence joins TRBV20-1 and TRBJ2-2, with 9 bases lining up with TRBD2. This CDR3 region has 17 residues. The V segment lost 1 base and the J segment 1 base; nucleotides outside the gene matches: 7. The V gene's germline CDR1 is DFQATT and CDR2 SNEGSKA (reference sequence). The DNA of the CDR3 is TGCAGTGCTAGAGTCCCTGGACTAGCGAGGAACACCGGGGAGCTGTTTTTT. Its protein is CSARVPGLARNTGELFF.

This clonotype was counted a few times. The chain uses TRBV7-2 and TRBJ2-3; D could derive from TRBD1 or TRBD2 (7 bases each). CDR1 is SGHTA and CDR2 is FQGNSA in the germline V gene. This CDR3 is 16 amino acids long. Trimming left V 8 bases short and J 4 bases short, with 22 bases between. The CDR3 reads CASFRGGGPGSDTQYF. In nucleotides, the CDR3 is TGTGCCAGCTTCCGGGGAGGGGGCCCCGGGTCAGATACGCAGTATTTT.

This clonotype was recorded a few times. This chain joins TRBV7-9 and TRBJ2-7; D is possibly TRBD2 (6 bases). Germline V gene lookup returns CDR1 SEHNR and CDR2 FQNEAQ (reference sequence). The V and J ends lost 5 bases and 4 bases respectively, with 15 bases between them. The CDR3 has 14 residues. This CDR3 is CASSPRGNLYEQYF. The CDR3 DNA is TGTGCCAGCAGCCCTCGGGGGAACCTGTACGAGCAGTACTTC.

This clonotype was observed a few times. The gene calls are TRBV6-2 or TRBV6-3 and TRBJ2-7, with a possible D match to TRBD1 (5 bases). The germline V and J ends were trimmed by 2 bases and 4 bases, with 9 bases remaining between them. Germline CDR1 MNHEY, CDR2 SVGEGT. The CDR3 runs 13 residues. The CDR3 sequence: CASSYVGRYEQYF. CDR3 DNA: TGTGCCAGCAGTTACGTGGGGCGGTACGAGCAGTACTTC.

This clonotype has a handful of counts. The genes are TRBV10-3 and TRBJ2-3; D gene ambiguous. CDR1 is ENHRY and CDR2 is SYGVKD in the germline V gene. The CDR3 extends over 12 amino acids. V was trimmed by 10 bases and J by 3 bases, leaving 11 bases between them. The CDR3 sequence: CATQQDTDTQYF. The CDR3 DNA sequence: TGTGCCACCCAGCAAGATACAGATACGCAGTATTTT.

This clonotype has just a few counts. V gene TRBV6-2 or TRBV6-3 combines with J gene TRBJ2-1; no definite D call. The germline V gene encodes CDR1 MNHEY and CDR2 SVGEGT. This CDR3 comprises 12 residues. With 2 bases removed from V and 4 bases from J, the gap between germline ends came to 3 bases. The CDR3 loop reads CASSYGYNEQFF. The CDR3 DNA follows: TGTGCCAGCAGTTACGGATACAATGAGCAGTTCTTC.

This clonotype has just a few counts. The gene calls are TRBV4-2 and TRBJ2-1; 12 nucleotides match TRBD1. The CDR3 is 16 residues long. V gave up 0 bases and J gave up 9 bases; unmatched junction bases: 6. Germline CDR1 is LGHNA and CDR2 is YNFKEQ. CDR3 DNA sequence: TGTGCCAGCAGCCAAGACGGGACAGGGGGCTTTGTTGAGCAGTTCTTC. Its translation: CASSQDGTGGFVEQFF.

The rearrangement uses TRBV5-1 and TRBJ1-1; 7 bases agree with TRBD1. The CDR3 sequence is 13 residues long. Unmatched junction bases numbered 5, after V lost 5 bases and J lost 4 bases. Germline CDR1 is SGHRS and CDR2 is YFSETQ. The chain's CDR3 is CASRKQGFTEAFF. CDR3 nucleotide sequence: TGCGCCAGCAGAAAACAGGGGTTCACTGAAGCTTTCTTT.

This clonotype was counted between two and nine times. The chain recombines TRBV3-1 with TRBJ1-2; 8 bases align to TRBD1. CDR3 length: 15 amino acids. Per germline, CDR1 LGHDT and CDR2 YNNKEL (reference sequence). V lost 4 bases, J lost 8 bases, and 12 bases stayed unmatched. CDR3 amino acids: CASSRMGQALEGYTF. For the CDR3, the DNA is TGTGCCAGCAGCCGCATGGGACAGGCCCTGGAAGGCTACACCTTC.

This clonotype was found once. The V call is TRBV27, the J call TRBJ2-1; TRBD2 agrees at 10 bases. CDR1 and CDR2 (germline): MNHEY, SMNVEV (reference sequence). Trimming removed 6 bases from V and 4 bases from J; junction bases left unmatched: 3. This CDR3 contains 14 residues. CDR3 amino acids: CASSWTSGYNEQFF. The CDR3 DNA reads as TGTGCCAGCAGCTGGACTAGCGGTTACAATGAGCAGTTCTTC.

This chain joins TRBV4-2 and TRBJ2-7, with 11 bases lining up with TRBD2. Germline lookup yields CDR1 LGHNA and CDR2 YNFKEQ. The CDR3 contains 15 residues. J was trimmed by 4 bases and V by 4 bases; bases with no gene match: 6. The CDR3 DNA reads as TGTGCCAGCAGCCGGGACTTAGCGGGAGGGTACGAGCAGTACTTC. Protein: CASSRDLAGGYEQYF.

Ten or more counts support this clonotype. The rearrangement uses TRBV12-3 or TRBV12-4 and TRBJ1-1; TRBD1 matches at 7 bases. The V gene end was trimmed by 3 bases and the J gene end by 5 bases; junction bases not matched to a gene: 3. CDR3 size: 13 residues. The CDR3 sequence is CASSFRGRTEAFF. CDR3 coding DNA: TGTGCCAGCAGTTTTAGGGGGCGAACTGAAGCTTTCTTT.

A single count supports this clonotype. V gene TRBV12-3 or TRBV12-4 combines with J gene TRBJ1-3; 9 nucleotides agree with TRBD1. The V segment lost 4 bases and the J segment 11 bases; nucleotides outside the gene matches: 6. The CDR3 contains 13 residues. CDR3 in DNA: TGTGCCAGCAGTTCGGACAGGGGTAGGGCCATATATTTT. Encoded protein: CASSSDRGRAIYF.

This sequence joins TRBV7-2 and TRBJ2-5; perhaps TRBD2 as D (9 bases). The CDR3 has 15 residues. V was trimmed by 3 bases and J by 7 bases, leaving 18 bases between them. Germline assignment: CDR1 SGHTA and CDR2 FQGNSA. This chain's CDR3 is CASSLGPSGTGTQYF. The CDR3, as DNA: TGTGCCAGCAGCTTGGGCCCTAGCGGGACAGGGACCCAGTACTTC.

The rearrangement uses TRBV27 and TRBJ1-6, with 7 bases matching TRBD1. The CDR3 spans 13 residues. The J segment lost 11 bases and the V segment lost 8 bases, leaving 9 bases of the junction unmatched. From germline, CDR1 is MNHEY and CDR2 SMNVEV (reference sequence). The CDR3 here is CASPDRRDTPLHF. The CDR3 DNA follows: TGTGCCAGCCCGGACAGGCGTGACACACCCCTCCACTTT.

This clonotype was recorded a few times. The chain employs TRBV4-3 and TRBJ2-1, with 8 bases matching TRBD2. Looked up from germline, CDR1 is LGHNA and CDR2 is YSLEER. Germline trimming cut 4 bases from V and 5 bases from J; bases unmatched to any gene: 10. This CDR3 contains 16 residues. CDR3: CASSPYSGTSDNEQFF. CDR3 DNA: TGCGCCAGCAGCCCGTACTCCGGGACTAGTGACAATGAGCAGTTCTTC.

The table lists this clonotype with a few counts. The rearrangement uses TRBV18 and TRBJ1-2, with 7 bases identical to TRBD1. This CDR3 comprises 14 residues. The J segment lost 8 bases and the V segment lost 3 bases, leaving 9 bases of the junction unmatched. The germline V gene has CDR1 KGHSH and CDR2 LQKENI. CDR3 in amino acids: CASSPDRAAEGYTF. The CDR3 DNA sequence: TGTGCCAGCTCACCTGACAGGGCGGCGGAGGGCTACACCTTC.

The V and J genes are TRBV6-6 and TRBJ2-5; D is perhaps TRBD2 (6 bases). The germline CDR1 and CDR2 sequences are MNHNY and SVGAGI (reference sequence). The length of the CDR3 is 14 residues. Trimming shortened V by 2 bases and J by 2 bases, and 9 bases separated the two germline ends. Written as DNA, the CDR3 is TGTGCCAGCAGTTACGGGGGGATACAAGAGACCCAGTACTTC. This sequence encodes CASSYGGIQETQYF.

Only a few counts were recorded for this clonotype. The chain employs TRBV7-9 and TRBJ2-7, with TRBD2 matching 7 bases. V was pared by 1 base and J by 4 bases, with 10 bases of the junction left unmatched. From germline, CDR1 is SEHNR and CDR2 FQNEAQ (reference sequence). This CDR3 region has 16 residues. The CDR3 DNA reads TGTGCCAGCAGCTTAGTAAGAGTCTCTAGCGGTTACGAGCAGTACTTC. Amino acid sequence: CASSLVRVSSGYEQYF.

The rearrangement uses TRBV20-1 and TRBJ1-3; D is uncertain. Per the germline V gene, CDR1 is DFQATT and CDR2 is SNEGSKA (reference sequence). V was cut by 6 bases and J by 6 bases, with 15 bases left in between. This CDR3 contains 13 residues. The CDR3 coding sequence is TGCAGTGCGTCGTTCCCTTTTGAAAACACCATATATTTT. Translated: CSASFPFENTIYF.

This clonotype was seen just once. The rearrangement joins TRBV5-1 to TRBJ1-1; 7 nucleotides align to TRBD1. This CDR3 spans 14 amino acids. From germline, CDR1 is SGHRS and CDR2 YFSETQ. V lost 4 bases, J lost 5 bases, and 8 bases stayed unmatched. Here the CDR3 reads CASSRAQGGTEAFF. The CDR3 nucleotides read TGCGCCAGCAGCCGCGCCCAGGGGGGGACTGAAGCTTTCTTT.

This clonotype has just a few counts. The chain has TRBV6-5 and TRBJ1-6; 9 bases are a match to TRBD1. The CDR3 runs to 15 residues. J gave up 8 bases and V 6 bases, and 8 bases lay outside the gene matches. The germline CDR1 and CDR2 sequences are MNHEY and SVGAGI. CDR3 nucleotides: TGTGCCAGCAGATTTTCCGGGACAGGGCATTCACCCCTCCACTTT. This codes for CASRFSGTGHSPLHF.

This clonotype was seen a handful of times. The V call is TRBV28, the J call TRBJ1-5; D unresolved. The CDR3 totals 14 residues. CDR1 MDHEN and CDR2 SYDVKM come from the germline V gene. Trimming pared 5 bases from V and 0 bases from J, leaving 8 bases between. This CDR3 is CASSMAFSNQPQHF. Here the CDR3 DNA reads TGTGCCAGCAGTATGGCATTTAGCAATCAGCCCCAGCATTTT.